This TCR beta chain stems from a study of blood T cell repertoires in COVID-19. Study in general: Donors in the United States, Italy and Spain gave samples during acute or convalescent COVID-19.

Only in-frame clones appear in the TCRdb table, and some are missing; sequencing was by immunoSEQ multiplex PCR. The table lists about 98,000 clones, around nine tenths of them singletons. The origin of this receptor is a man aged 50 to 59 with acute or convalescent COVID-19. The sample taken for sequencing was peripheral blood.

In nucleotides, the CDR3 is TGTGCCAGCAGCCAAGATACGCGCCTAGCGGGAGTCGAGCAGTACTTC. Translated, it gives CASSQDTRLAGVEQYF. The chain employs TRBV3-1 (or the pseudogene TRBV3-2) and TRBJ2-7, with 10 nucleotides matching TRBD2. V was pared by 0 bases and J by 6 bases, with 8 bases of the junction left unmatched. Germline V CDR1 and CDR2: LGHDT, YNNKEL (reference sequence). This CDR3 is 16 amino acids long.